The 11 T cell receptor beta chains presented below share a single source sample, sequenced in a study of blood T cell repertoires in COVID-19. Here immunoSEQ multiplex PCR was the method, and the copy in TCRdb shows in-frame clones only, minus some. This sample has 95,000 to 150,000 clones; around 86% occur once, and the top ten carry roughly 30%. The specimen sequenced was peripheral blood. These receptors originate from a woman of 80 years or more with acute or convalescent COVID-19.

The chain joins TRBV19 to TRBJ1-2, with D possibly being TRBD1 (5 bases). V was pared by 6 bases and J by 8 bases, with 19 bases between. This CDR3 has 14 residues. Germline V gene lookup returns CDR1 LNHDA and CDR2 SQIVND (reference sequence). CDR3 sequence reads: CASSPLQGNLGYTF. CDR3 DNA: TGTGCCAGTAGCCCTCTCCAGGGTAACCTAGGCTACACCTTC. Complete variable domain (other parts from reference TRBV19 and TRBJ1-2): DGGITQSPKYLFRKEGQNVTLSCEQNLNHDAMYWYRQDPGQGLRLIYYSQIVNDFQKGDIAEGYSVSREKKESFPLTVTSAQKNPTAFYLCASSPLQGNLGYTFGSGTRLTVV.

A single count supports this clone. The rearrangement links TRBV29-1 to TRBJ1-1; D not certain. This CDR3 is built from 12 residues. Germline assignment: CDR1 SQVTM and CDR2 ANQGSEA. Trimming removed 7 bases from V and 6 bases from J, with 15 bases in between. CDR3 sequence: CSAVYMVAEAFF. CDR3 nucleotide sequence: TGCAGCGCAGTTTACATGGTTGCTGAAGCTTTCTTT.

The DNA of the CDR3 is TGTGCCAGCAGCCCGAATGGCGGTTCGGGTGAAAAACTGTTTTTT. It encodes CASSPNGGSGEKLFF. The V and J genes are TRBV14 and TRBJ1-4, with unresolved D. CDR1 is SGHDN and CDR2 is FVKESK in the germline V gene. The CDR3 has 15 amino acids. Between the trimmed V and J ends, which lost 4 bases and 7 bases, there was a span of 16 bases.

This clone appeared a single time. The chain couples TRBV27 to TRBJ2-1; 14 positions match TRBD2. The CDR3 runs to 15 residues. CDR1 is MNHEY and CDR2 is SMNVEV in the germline V gene (reference sequence). J gave up 12 bases and V 5 bases, and 9 bases lay outside the gene matches. CDR3 DNA: TGTGCCAGCAGTCTCGGGACTAGCGGGGGTATTATGCAGTTCTTC. This translates into CASSLGTSGGIMQFF.

V and J are TRBV20-1 and TRBJ1-1; TRBD1 is a possible D gene (5 bases). Between the trimmed V and J ends, which lost 3 bases and 5 bases, there was a span of 7 bases. Looked up from germline, CDR1 is DFQATT and CDR2 is SNEGSKA (reference sequence). The CDR3 loop spans 11 amino acids. CDR3 nucleotides: TGCAGTGCTAGGGGGGGGACTGAAGCTTTCTTT. Translating it yields CSARGGTEAFF.

The chain joins TRBV5-4 to TRBJ1-6; the D gene is possibly TRBD1 (6 bases). V gave up 4 bases and J gave up 7 bases, with 18 bases separating them. This CDR3 spans 16 amino acids. Germline V gene sequence: CDR1 SGHNT, CDR2 YYREEE (reference sequence). CDR3 residues: CASSPSRDINNSPLHF. The CDR3 DNA reads as TGTGCCAGCAGCCCGTCCCGGGACATTAACAATTCACCCCTCCACTTT. The variable domain in full, completed from reference TRBV5-4 and TRBJ1-6, reads ETGVTQSPTHLIKTRGQQVTLRCSSQSGHNTVSWYQQALGQGPQFIFQYYREEENGRGNFPPRFSGLQFPNYSSELNVNALELDDSALYLCASSPSRDINNSPLHFGNGTRLTVT.

As regards this clone: Additional DNA sequences in this sample encode the identical CDR3. The chain links TRBV5-1 to TRBJ2-2; D may be TRBD1 (5 bases). V lost 2 bases and J lost 0, with 8 bases in between. The CDR3 contains 15 residues. Germline CDR1 SGHRS, CDR2 YFSETQ. The CDR3 spells CASSLQGANTGELFF. The CDR3, as DNA: TGCGCCAGCAGCTTACAAGGGGCGAACACCGGGGAGCTGTTTTTT.

The V and J genes are TRBV10-3 and TRBJ1-5; no reliable D call. The V end was cut by 3 bases, the J end by 0 bases, with 12 bases between. The CDR3 runs 16 residues. The germline CDR1 and CDR2 sequences are ENHRY and SYGVKD. The CDR3 here is CAISDARSTSNQPQHF. In DNA, the CDR3 is TGTGCCATCAGTGACGCCAGGTCTACTAGCAATCAGCCCCAGCATTTT.

This clone was counted a single time. The chain combines TRBV2 with TRBJ1-1, with TRBD1 as a possible D gene (5 bases). The CDR3 has 11 amino acids. CDR1 is SNHLY, CDR2 FYNNEI, per germline. V dropped 10 bases and J dropped 4 bases, with 10 bases sitting between them. CDR3 coding DNA: TGTGCCATCTCTAGGGGCACTGAAGCTTTCTTT. Protein product: CAISRGTEAFF. Full variable domain (remainder filled in from reference TRBV2 and TRBJ1-1): EPEVTQTPSHQVTQMGQEVILRCVPISNHLYFYWYRQILGQKVEFLVSFYNNEISEKSEIFDDQFSVERPDGSNFTLKIRSTKLEDSAMYFCAISRGTEAFFGQGTRLTVV.

This clone occurred once. The chain couples TRBV5-1 to TRBJ1-1; 8 bases are a match to TRBD1. The length of the CDR3 is 16 residues. V shed 4 bases, J shed 3 bases, and the junction held 11 bases outside the gene matches. Germline assignment: CDR1 SGHRS and CDR2 YFSETQ. CDR3 sequence: CASSPYTDRGDTEAFF. The CDR3 nucleotides are TGCGCCAGCAGCCCTTACACAGACAGGGGAGACACTGAAGCTTTCTTT.

The chain combines TRBV7-9 with TRBJ1-1; 8 nucleotides agree with TRBD1. The CDR3 sequence is 11 residues long. V was pared by 3 bases and J by 10 bases, with 1 base of the junction left unmatched. Germline V gives CDR1 SEHNR, CDR2 FQNEAQ (reference sequence). CDR3 protein: CASSFTGGAFF. CDR3 sequence (DNA): TGTGCCAGCAGCTTTACAGGGGGAGCTTTCTTT.